This T cell receptor beta chain was identified during a study of cytomegalovirus exposure and HLA in healthy donors (dated by TCRdb to about 2017). About the full investigation: The 650 to 800 repertoires of the first cohort and the roughly 110 validation repertoires were produced on the same platform, according to a later analysis. The study was designed to test whether signatures of past pathogen exposure could be identified by cataloging public T cell receptors. Besides the first cohort of about 730 subjects, a separate validation cohort made up of 95 to 150 different subjects was used. To predict cytomegalovirus infection status, the study brought together high-throughput TCR immunosequencing, statistical association of individual TCRs with disease status, and machine learning.

As to this clone: Its antigen remains undetermined. Base qualities were left out, and no much larger clone turns up one base away.

Donors formed part of the validation cohort, which comprised fewer than 150 subjects and was distinct from the first cohort of 670 or so subjects. Libraries were prepared through the immunoSEQ multiplex PCR assay. As for how the authors treated the data: A statistical classification framework was built to diagnose cytomegalovirus status from the catalog of TCR beta chain sequences. The table comes from immuneACCESS by way of TCRdb, which keeps in-frame sequences with V and J called. Part of the clones is missing from these tables; in studies checked, under half for an unresolved V gene and the rest for unknown reasons. V and J calls and clone size are as listed in that table; D and trimming were resolved from the DNA. The sample yields 71,000 or so clones; approximately 94% were counted once. 1.4% of the sample is held by the ten biggest clonotypes. The CDR3 runs 13 amino acids, cysteine and phenylalanine included. Only the CDR3 portion is preserved as DNA: 39 bases, with reading frame beginning at the first base. Trimming removed 5 bases from V and 1 base from J, leaving 9 bases between the germline ends. Reading the germline V gene gives CDR1 SGHRS and CDR2 YFSETQ.

Results and caveats for the whole study, not just this receptor: The classifier was reported to diagnose cytomegalovirus status with high specificity and sensitivity in both the original cohort and the validation cohort. In a later analysis, TCRs clustered in the first cohort were found to also tend to co-occur in the 130 or so validation repertoires, with around 94% of cluster scores above 0. A later analysis lacked HLA typing for the validation cohort, so it scored co-occurrence in that cohort across all 120 repertoires. It was suggested by the authors that the approach could potentially be generalized to other disease states and immunological phenotypes. In the study, around 160 TCR beta chains were listed as associated with cytomegalovirus. Three of the identified cytomegalovirus-associated TCR beta chains were confirmed in vitro to be specific for cytomegalovirus antigens. Across donors, most TCR sequences were observed very rarely, whereas some public TCRs were present in many individuals.

Sequencing was performed on PBMCs. This chain is built from TRBV5-1 and TRBJ2-5; no D segment can be confidently identified. The source is a man younger than 30 in good health and CMV-seropositive. The CDR3 protein sequence reads: CASRPYSQETQYF. The nucleotides are TGCGCCAGCAGGCCGTACAGCCAAGAGACCCAGTACTTC.